The TCR beta chain under discussion was sequenced for a study of post-analysis software for immune sequencing data. Study-wide results and caveats: Those with multiple sclerosis, the patient group, showed significantly lower normalized Chao1 diversity than controls. The study found TRBV5-6, TRBV5-1 and TRBV20-1 among several TRBV segments more frequent in patients than controls.

Built from TCR beta cDNA, the libraries had unique molecular identifiers in them. MiXCR, applied by TCRdb to the PCR reads, yields one record per CDR3 protein. The data show a few hundred thousand distinct CDR3 sequences, 40% to 55% seen once. Germline V gene lookup returns CDR1 KGHSH and CDR2 LQKENI. The trim removed 2 bases at V and 8 bases at J, leaving 3 bases unmatched. CDR3 length: 14 residues. In regard to this clonotype: Its antigen is undetermined.

The chain couples TRBV18 to TRBJ2-1, with TRBD2 matching over 10 bases. Specimen: blood. This receptor was identified in a girl under 18 with multiple sclerosis. The CDR3 region is CASSPKLAGDEQFF. The CDR3 DNA follows: TGTGCCAGCTCACCAAAGCTAGCGGGAGATGAGCAGTTCTTC. The full variable domain, its missing parts supplied by reference TRBV18 and TRBJ2-1, is NAGVMQNPRHLVRRRGQEARLRCSPMKGHSHVYWYRQLPEEGLKFMVYLQKENIIDESGMPKERFSAEFPKEGPSILRIQQVVRGDSAAYFCASSPKLAGDEQFFGPGTRLTVL.